This T cell receptor beta chain came from a study of T cells in Graves' hyperthyroidism and ophthalmopathy. Study summary: Peripheral blood samples were taken at initial diagnosis, prior to any treatment. Study outcomes and limitations: Most clonotypes that expanded in the thyroid above 0.001 also showed up in blood.

Amplified TCR beta CDR3 regions derived from RNA transcripts. RT-PCR in the first round (using the HTBI primer set) targeted the TCR CDR3. TCRdb used MiXCR to reprocess the multiplex PCR reads, holding one entry per CDR3 protein. Seen here are a few hundred thousand distinct CDR3 sequences, approximately 22% observed once, and the top ten hold around half. The source of the PBMCs was roughly 10 ml of fresh peripheral blood. This clonotype has a count of ten or more. Its antigen is currently unknown. Germline CDR1 is DFQATT and CDR2 is SNEGSKA (reference sequence). V was clipped by 1 base and J by 0 bases, with 8 bases between them. The CDR3 has 14 amino acids.

The sequencing input was blood. The chain joins TRBV20-1 to TRBJ2-3; no reliable D call. This clonotype was obtained from a woman in her fifties or sixties with Graves' hyperthyroidism. The CDR3 region is CSARVAESTDTQYF. CDR3 sequence (DNA): TGCAGTGCTAGAGTTGCGGAAAGCACAGATACGCAGTATTTT.